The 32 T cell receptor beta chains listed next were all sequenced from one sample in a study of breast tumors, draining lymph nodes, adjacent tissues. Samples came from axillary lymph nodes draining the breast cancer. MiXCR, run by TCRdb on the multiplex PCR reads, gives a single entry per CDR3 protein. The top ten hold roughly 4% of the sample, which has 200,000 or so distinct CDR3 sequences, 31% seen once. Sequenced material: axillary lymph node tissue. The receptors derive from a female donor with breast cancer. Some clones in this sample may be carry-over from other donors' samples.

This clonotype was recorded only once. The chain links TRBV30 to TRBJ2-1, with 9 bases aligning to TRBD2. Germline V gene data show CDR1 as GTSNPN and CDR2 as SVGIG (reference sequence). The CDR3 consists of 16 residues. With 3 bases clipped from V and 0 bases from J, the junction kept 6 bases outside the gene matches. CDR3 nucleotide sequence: TGTGCCTGGAGCACGGGACTAGCCATCTCCTACAATGAGCAGTTCTTC. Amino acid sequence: CAWSTGLAISYNEQFF.

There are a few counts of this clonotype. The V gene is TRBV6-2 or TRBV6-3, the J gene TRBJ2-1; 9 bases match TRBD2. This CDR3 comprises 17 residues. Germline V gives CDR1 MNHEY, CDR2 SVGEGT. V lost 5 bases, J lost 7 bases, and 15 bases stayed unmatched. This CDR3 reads CASSIRGLAGKRNEQFF. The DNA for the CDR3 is TGTGCCAGCAGTATACGGGGCCTAGCGGGGAAGAGGAATGAGCAGTTCTTC.

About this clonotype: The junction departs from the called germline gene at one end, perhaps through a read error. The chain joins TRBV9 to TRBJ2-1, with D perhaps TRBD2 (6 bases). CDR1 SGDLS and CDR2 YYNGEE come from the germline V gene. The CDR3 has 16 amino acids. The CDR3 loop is CASSTRAGSSYNEQSF. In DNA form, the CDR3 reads TGTGCCAGCAGCACGAGGGCCGGGAGCTCCTACAATGAGCAGTCCTTC.

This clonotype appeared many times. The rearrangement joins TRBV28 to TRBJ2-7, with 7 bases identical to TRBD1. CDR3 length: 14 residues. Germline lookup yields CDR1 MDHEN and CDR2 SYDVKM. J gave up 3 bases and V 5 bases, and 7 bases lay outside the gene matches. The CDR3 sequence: CASSLDRRSYEQYF. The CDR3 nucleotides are TGTGCCAGCAGTCTGGACAGGCGCAGCTACGAGCAGTACTTC.

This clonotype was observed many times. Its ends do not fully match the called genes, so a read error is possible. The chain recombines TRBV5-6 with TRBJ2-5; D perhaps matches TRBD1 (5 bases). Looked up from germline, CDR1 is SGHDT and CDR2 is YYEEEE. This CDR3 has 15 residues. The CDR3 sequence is CASSLGWTLHETQHF. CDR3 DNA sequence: TGTGCCAGCAGCTTGGGATGGACATTACACGAGACCCAGCACTTC.

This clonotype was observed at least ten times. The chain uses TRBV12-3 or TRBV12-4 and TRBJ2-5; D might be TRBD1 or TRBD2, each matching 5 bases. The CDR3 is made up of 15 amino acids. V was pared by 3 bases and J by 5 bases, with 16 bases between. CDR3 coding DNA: TGTGCCAGCAGTTTCGCACGGGGCGGGTGGGAGACCCAGTACTTC. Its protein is CASSFARGGWETQYF.

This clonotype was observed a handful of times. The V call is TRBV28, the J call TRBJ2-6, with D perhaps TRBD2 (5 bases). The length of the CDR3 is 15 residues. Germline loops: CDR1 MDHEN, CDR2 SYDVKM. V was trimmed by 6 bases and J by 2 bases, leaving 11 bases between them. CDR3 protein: CASRTRGTGANVLTF. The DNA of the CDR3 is TGTGCCAGCAGGACCCGGGGAACTGGGGCCAACGTCCTGACTTTC.

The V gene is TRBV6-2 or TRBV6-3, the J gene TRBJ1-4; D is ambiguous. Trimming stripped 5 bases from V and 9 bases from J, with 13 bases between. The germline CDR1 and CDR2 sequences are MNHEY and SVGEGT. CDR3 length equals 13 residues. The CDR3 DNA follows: TGTGCCAGCAGTGAGCAGTTGGTACAAAAACTGTTTTTT. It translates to CASSEQLVQKLFF.

The CDR3 DNA reads as TGTGCCATCAGCTACAGGGAGGACACTGAAGCTTTCTTT. Protein: CAISYREDTEAFF. The rearrangement uses TRBV10-3 and TRBJ1-1, with D possibly TRBD1 on 6 matching bases. Trimming took 6 bases from V and 3 from J, leaving 11 bases between them. This CDR3 comprises 13 residues. Germline CDR1 ENHRY, CDR2 SYGVKD.

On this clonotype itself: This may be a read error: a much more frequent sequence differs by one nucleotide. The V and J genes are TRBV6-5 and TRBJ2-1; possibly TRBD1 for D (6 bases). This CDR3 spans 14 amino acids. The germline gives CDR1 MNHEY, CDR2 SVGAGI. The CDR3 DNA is TGTGCCGGCAGTTACAGGGACTCCTACAATGAGCAGTTCTTC. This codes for CAGSYRDSYNEQFF.

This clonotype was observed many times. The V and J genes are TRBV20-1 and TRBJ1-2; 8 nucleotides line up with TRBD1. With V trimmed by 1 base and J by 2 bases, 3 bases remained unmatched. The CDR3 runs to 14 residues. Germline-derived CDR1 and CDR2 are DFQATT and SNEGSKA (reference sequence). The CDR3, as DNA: TGCAGTGCTAGAGTGGACAGGGTGAACTATGGCTACACCTTC. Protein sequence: CSARVDRVNYGYTF.

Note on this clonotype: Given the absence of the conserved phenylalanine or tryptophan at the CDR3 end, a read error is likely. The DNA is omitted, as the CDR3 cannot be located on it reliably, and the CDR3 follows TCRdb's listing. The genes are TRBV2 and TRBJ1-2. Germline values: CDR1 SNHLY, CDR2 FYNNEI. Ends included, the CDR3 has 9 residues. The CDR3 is CASSEWDSY.

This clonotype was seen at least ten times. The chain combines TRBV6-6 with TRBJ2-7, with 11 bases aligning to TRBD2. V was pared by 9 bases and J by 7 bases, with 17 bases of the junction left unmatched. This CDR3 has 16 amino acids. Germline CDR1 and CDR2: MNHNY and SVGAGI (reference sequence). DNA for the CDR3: TGTGCCAGTTCCGCACCCACTAGCGGGAGAGCTAAAGAGCAGTACTTC. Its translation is CASSAPTSGRAKEQYF.

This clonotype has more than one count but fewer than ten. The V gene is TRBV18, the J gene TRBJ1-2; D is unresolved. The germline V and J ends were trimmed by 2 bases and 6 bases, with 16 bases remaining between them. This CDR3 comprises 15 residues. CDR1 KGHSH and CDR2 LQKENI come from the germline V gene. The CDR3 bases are TGTGCCAGCTCACCAAATCCAGGTCCAGGAGATGGCTACACCTTC. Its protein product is CASSPNPGPGDGYTF.

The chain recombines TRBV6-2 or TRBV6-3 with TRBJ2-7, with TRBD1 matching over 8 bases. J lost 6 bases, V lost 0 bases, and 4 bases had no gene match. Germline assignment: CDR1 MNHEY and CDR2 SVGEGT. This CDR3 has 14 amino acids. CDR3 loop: CASSYSNQGAEQYF. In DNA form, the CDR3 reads TGTGCCAGCAGTTACTCGAACCAGGGGGCCGAGCAGTACTTC.

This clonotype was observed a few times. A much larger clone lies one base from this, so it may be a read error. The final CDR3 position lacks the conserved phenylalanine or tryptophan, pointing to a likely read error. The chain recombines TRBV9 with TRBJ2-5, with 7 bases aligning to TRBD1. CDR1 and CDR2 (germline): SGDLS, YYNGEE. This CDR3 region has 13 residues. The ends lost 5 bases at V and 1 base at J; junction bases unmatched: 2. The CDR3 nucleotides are TGTGCCAGCAGTCGGGACAGCCAAGAGACCCAGTACTCC. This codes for CASSRDSQETQYS.

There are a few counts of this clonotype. As DNA, the CDR3 is TGTGCCAGCAGTACCCGGACAGGGAGGACTGAAGCTTTCTTT. The encoded protein is CASSTRTGRTEAFF. The chain has TRBV12-3 or TRBV12-4 and TRBJ1-1, with TRBD1 matching over 8 bases. Trimming cost V 5 bases and J 5 bases; bases outside gene matches: 7. CDR3 length: 14 amino acids.

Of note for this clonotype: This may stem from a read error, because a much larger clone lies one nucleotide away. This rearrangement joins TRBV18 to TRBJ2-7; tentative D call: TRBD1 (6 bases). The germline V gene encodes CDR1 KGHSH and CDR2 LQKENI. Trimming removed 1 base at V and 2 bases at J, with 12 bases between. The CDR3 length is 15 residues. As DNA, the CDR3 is TGTGCCAGCTCACCACGGACCGAGGGGGCCTACGAGCAGTACTTC. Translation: CASSPRTEGAYEQYF.

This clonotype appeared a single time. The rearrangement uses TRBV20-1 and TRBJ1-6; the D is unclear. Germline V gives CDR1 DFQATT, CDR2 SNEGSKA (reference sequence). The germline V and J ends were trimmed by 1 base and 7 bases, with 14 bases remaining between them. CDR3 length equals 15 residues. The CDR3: CSARVSASRNSPLHF. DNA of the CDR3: TGCAGTGCTAGAGTCAGCGCTTCCCGGAATTCACCCCTCCACTTT.

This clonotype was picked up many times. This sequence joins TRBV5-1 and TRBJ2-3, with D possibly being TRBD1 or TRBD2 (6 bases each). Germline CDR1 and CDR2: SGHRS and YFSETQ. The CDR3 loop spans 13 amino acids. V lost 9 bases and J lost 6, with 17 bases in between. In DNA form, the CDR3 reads TGCGCCACCATGTCGGGGGCGAGCGATACGCAGTATTTT. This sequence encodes CATMSGASDTQYF.

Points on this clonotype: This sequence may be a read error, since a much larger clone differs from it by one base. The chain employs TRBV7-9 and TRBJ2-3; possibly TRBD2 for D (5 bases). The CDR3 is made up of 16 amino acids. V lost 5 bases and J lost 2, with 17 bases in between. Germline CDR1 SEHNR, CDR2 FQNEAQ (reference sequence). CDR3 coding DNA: TGTGCCAGCAGCCATCTTTTCGAGGGTCTCACAGATACGCAGTATTTT. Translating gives CASSHLFEGLTDTQYF.

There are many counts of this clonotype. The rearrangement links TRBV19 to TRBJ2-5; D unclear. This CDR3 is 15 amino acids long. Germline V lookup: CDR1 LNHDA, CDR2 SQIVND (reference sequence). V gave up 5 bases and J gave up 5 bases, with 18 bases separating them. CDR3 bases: TGTGCCAGTAGTTCCCAAATGTTATTGGGGGAGACCCAGTACTTC. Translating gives CASSSQMLLGETQYF.

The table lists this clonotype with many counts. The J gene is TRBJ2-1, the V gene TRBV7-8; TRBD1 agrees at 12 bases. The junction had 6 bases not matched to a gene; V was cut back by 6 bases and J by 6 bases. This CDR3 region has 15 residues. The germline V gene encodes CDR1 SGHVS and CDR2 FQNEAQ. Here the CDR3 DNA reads TGTGCCAGCAGATCACCGGGACAGGGGGCCAATGAGCAGTTCTTC. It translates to CASRSPGQGANEQFF.

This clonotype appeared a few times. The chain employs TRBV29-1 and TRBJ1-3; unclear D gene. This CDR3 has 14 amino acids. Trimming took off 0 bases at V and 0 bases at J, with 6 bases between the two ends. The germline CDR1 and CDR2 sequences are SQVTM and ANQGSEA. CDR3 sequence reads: CSVEEGRSGNTIYF. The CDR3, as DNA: TGCAGCGTTGAAGAGGGTCGCTCTGGAAACACCATATATTTT.

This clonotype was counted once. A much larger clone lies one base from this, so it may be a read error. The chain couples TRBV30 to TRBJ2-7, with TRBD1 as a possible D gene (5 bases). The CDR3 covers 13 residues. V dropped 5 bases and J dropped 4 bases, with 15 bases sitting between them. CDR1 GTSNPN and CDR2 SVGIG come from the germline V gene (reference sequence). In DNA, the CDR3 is TGTGCCTGGGGTTTATTTCAGGGTTACGAGCAGTACTTC. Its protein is CAWGLFQGYEQYF. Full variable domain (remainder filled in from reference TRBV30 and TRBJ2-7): SQTIHQWPATLVQPVGSPLSLECTVEGTSNPNLYWYRQAAGRGLQLLFYSVGIGQISSEVPQNLSASRPQDRQFILSSKKLLLSDSGFYLCAWGLFQGYEQYFGPGTRLTVT.

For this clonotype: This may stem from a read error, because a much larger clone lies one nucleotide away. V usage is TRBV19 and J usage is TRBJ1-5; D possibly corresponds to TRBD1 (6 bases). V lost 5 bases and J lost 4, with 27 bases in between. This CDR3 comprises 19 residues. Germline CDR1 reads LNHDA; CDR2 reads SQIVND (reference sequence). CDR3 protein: CASSSTGTCFPYSNQPQHF. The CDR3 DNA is TGTGCCAGTAGTTCGACCGGGACATGTTTCCCGTACTCAAATCAGCCCCAGCATTTT.

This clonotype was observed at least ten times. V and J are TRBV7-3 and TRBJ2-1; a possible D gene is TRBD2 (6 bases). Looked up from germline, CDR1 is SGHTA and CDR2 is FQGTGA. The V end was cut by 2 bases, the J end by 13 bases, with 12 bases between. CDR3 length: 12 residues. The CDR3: CASSLGAGYQFF. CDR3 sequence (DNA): TGTGCCAGCAGCTTAGGGGCGGGGTATCAGTTCTTC. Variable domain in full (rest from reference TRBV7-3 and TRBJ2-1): GAGVSQTPSNKVTEKGKYVELRCDPISGHTALYWYRQSLGQGPEFLIYFQGTGAADDSGLPNDRFFAVRPEGSVSTLKIQRTERGDSAVYLCASSLGAGYQFFGPGTRLTVL.

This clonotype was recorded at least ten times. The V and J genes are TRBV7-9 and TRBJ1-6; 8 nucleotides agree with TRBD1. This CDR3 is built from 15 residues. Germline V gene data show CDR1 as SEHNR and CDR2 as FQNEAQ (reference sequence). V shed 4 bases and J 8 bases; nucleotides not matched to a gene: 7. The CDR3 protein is CASSSGQGGYSPLHF. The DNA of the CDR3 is TGTGCCAGCAGCTCAGGACAGGGTGGCTATTCACCCCTCCACTTT.

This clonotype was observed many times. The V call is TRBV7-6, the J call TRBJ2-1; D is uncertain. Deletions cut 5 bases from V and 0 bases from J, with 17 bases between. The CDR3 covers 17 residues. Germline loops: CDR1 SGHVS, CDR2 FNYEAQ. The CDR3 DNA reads TGTGCCAGCAGCCCCCAAGTGCCAACGAGCTCCTACAATGAGCAGTTCTTC. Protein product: CASSPQVPTSSYNEQFF.

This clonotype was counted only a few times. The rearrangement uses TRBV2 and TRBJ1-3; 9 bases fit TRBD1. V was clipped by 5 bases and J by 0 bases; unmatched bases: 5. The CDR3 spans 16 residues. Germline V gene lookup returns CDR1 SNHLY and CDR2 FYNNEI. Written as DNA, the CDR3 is TGTGCCAGCAGTAGAACAGGGGGCCTCTCTGGAAACACCATATATTTT. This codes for CASSRTGGLSGNTIYF.

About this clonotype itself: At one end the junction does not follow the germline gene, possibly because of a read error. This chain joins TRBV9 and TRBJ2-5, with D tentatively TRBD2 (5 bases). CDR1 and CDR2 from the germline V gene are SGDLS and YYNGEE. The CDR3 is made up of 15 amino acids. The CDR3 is CASSASRDAREAQYF. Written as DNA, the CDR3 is TGTGCCAGCAGCGCTAGCCGGGATGCTCGAGAGGCCCAGTACTTC.

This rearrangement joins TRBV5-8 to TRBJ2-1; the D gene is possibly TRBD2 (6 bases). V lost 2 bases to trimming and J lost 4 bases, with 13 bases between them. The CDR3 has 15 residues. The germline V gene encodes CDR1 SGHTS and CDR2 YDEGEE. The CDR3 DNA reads TGTGCCAGCAGCTTCCGGGACTCAACATACAATGAGCAGTTCTTC. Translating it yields CASSFRDSTYNEQFF.